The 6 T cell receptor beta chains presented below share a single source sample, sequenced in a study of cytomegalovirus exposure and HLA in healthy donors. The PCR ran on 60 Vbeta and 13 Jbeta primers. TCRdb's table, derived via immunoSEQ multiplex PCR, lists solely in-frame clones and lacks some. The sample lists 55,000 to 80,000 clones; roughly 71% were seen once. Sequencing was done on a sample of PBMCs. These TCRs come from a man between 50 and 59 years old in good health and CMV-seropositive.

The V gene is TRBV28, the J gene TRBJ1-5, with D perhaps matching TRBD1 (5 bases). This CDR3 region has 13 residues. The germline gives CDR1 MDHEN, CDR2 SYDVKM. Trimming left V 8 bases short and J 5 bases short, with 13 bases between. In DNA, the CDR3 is TGTGCCAGCTCTCGGGGGAGGGATCAGCCCCAGCATTTT. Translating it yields CASSRGRDQPQHF.

CDR3 sequence (DNA): TGCAGCGTTCAAACCTACAATGAGCAGTTCTTC. Translating it yields CSVQTYNEQFF. The V gene is TRBV29-1, the J gene TRBJ2-1; D is unresolved. The CDR3 is 11 amino acids. The V end lost 5 bases, the J end lost 2 bases, and 4 bases lay between the germline ends. Germline CDR1 and CDR2: SQVTM and ANQGSEA.

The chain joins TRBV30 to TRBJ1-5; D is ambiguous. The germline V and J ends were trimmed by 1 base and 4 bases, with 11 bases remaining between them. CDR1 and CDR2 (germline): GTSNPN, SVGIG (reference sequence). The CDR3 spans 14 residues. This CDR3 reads CAWSAGIGNQPQHF. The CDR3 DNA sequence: TGTGCCTGGAGTGCCGGGATCGGAAATCAGCCCCAGCATTTT.

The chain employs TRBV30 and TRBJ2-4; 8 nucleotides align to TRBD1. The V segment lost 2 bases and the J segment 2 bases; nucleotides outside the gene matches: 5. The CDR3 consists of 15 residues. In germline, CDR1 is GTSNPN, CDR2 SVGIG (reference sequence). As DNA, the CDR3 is TGTGCCTGGAGTTCAGGGGGCCTGACCAAAAACATTCAGTACTTC. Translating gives CAWSSGGLTKNIQYF. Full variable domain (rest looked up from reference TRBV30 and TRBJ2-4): SQTIHQWPATLVQPVGSPLSLECTVEGTSNPNLYWYRQAAGRGLQLLFYSVGIGQISSEVPQNLSASRPQDRQFILSSKKLLLSDSGFYLCAWSSGGLTKNIQYFGAGTRLSVL.

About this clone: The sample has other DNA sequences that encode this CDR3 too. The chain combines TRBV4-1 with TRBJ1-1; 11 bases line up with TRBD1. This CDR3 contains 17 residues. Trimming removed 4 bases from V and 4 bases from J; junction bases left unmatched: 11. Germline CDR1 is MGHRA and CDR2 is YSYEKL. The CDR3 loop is CASSPRGQGAPGTEAFF. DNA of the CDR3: TGCGCCAGCAGCCCGAGAGGACAGGGGGCACCGGGCACTGAAGCTTTCTTT.

Written as DNA, the CDR3 is TGTGCCAGCAGTGGGGGGACTAGCGGGTTCCGGTCTGGGGCCAACGTCCTGACTTTC. It translates to CASSGGTSGFRSGANVLTF. V is TRBV6-1 and J is TRBJ2-6, with 12 bases matching TRBD2. Germline CDR1 is MNHNS and CDR2 is SASEGT. The CDR3 runs 19 residues. The J segment lost 1 base and the V segment lost 4 bases, leaving 8 bases of the junction unmatched.